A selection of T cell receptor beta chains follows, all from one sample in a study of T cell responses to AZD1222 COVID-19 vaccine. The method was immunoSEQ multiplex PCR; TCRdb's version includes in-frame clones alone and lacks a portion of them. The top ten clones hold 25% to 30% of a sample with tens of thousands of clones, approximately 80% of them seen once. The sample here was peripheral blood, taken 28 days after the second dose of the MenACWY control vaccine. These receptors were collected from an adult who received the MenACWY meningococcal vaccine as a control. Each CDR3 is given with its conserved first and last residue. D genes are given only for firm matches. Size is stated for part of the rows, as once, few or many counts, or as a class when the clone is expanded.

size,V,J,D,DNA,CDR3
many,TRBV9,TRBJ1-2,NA,TGTGCCAGCAGCGTAGCTAGCCAGGGCTTCTATGGCTACACCTTC,CASSVASQGFYGYTF
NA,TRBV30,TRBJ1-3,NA,TGTGCCTGGAAGCCGGCCTTTGGCCCTGGAAACACCATATATTTT,CAWKPAFGPGNTIYF
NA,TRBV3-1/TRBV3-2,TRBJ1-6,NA,TGTGCCAGCAGCCAGGGGGCCCATAATTCACCCCTCCACTTT,CASSQGAHNSPLHF
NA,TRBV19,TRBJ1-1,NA,TGTGCCAGTAGAGTACAGTCATCAAACACTGAAGCTTTCTTT,CASRVQSSNTEAFF
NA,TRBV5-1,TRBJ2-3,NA,TGCGCCAGCAGCTTGGAGGACAGCACAGATACGCAGTATTTT,CASSLEDSTDTQYF
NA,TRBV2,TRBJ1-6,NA,TGTGCCAGCAGTTTCCGGGCAGGCTCACCCCTCCACTTT,CASSFRAGSPLHF
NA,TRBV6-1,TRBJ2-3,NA,TGTGCCAGCAGGAGGACGTCGATTGAGGATACGCAGTATTTT,CASRRTSIEDTQYF
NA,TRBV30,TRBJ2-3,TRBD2,TGTGCCTGGAGTGTACAAAGCGGGAGACCGACAGATACGCAGTATTTT,CAWSVQSGRPTDTQYF
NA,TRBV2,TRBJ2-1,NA,TGTGCCAGCAGGGCTCCGATGGGGTCTCACACATACAATGAGCAGTTCTTC,CASRAPMGSHTYNEQFF
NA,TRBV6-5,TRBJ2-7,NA,TGTGCCAGCAGTAGTAGAGGGGGTCTCTCTTACGAGCAGTACTTC,CASSSRGGLSYEQYF
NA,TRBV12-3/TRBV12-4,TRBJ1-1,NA,TGTGCCAGCAGTTTTAATACGAACACTGAAGCTTTCTTT,CASSFNTNTEAFF
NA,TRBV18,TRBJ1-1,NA,TGTGCCAGCTCACGGCAAGAGTCGACGGATGGTACTGAAGCTTTCTTT,CASSRQESTDGTEAFF
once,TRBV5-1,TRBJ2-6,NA,TGCGCCAGCAGCTTGGGTGCCTCTGGGGCCAACGTCCTGACTTTC,CASSLGASGANVLTF
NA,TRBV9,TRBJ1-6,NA,TGTGCCAGCAGCGTAGCCCTAAATTCACCCCTCCACTTT,CASSVALNSPLHF
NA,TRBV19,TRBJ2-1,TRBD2,TGTGCCAGTAGTATTATTAAGACTAGCGGGTCCAATGAGCAGTTCTTC,CASSIIKTSGSNEQFF
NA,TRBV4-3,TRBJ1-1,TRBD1,TGCGCCAGCAGCCAGGGACATGGACAGGGGGCTTTCTTT,CASSQGHGQGAFF
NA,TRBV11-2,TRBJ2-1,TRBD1,TGTGCCAGCAGCTCAGGACAGGGGGTAGGGGGTGAGCAGTTCTTC,CASSSGQGVGGEQFF
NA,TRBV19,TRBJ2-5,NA,TGTGCCAGTAGTCCTCAGGGCCAAGAGACCCAGTACTTC,CASSPQGQETQYF
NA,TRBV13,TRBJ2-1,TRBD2,TGTGCCAGCAGCTTAATATGGGGGGGTGCCGGATCCTCGGATGAGCAGTTCTTC,CASSLIWGGAGSSDEQFF
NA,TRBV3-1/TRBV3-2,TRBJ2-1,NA,TGTGCCAGCAGCCAAGACTTGGTTGGGGGGGAGCAGTTCTTC,CASSQDLVGGEQFF
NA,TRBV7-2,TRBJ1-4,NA,TGTGCCAGCAGCTTAGCAGGCAGGGAAAAACTGTTTTTT,CASSLAGREKLFF
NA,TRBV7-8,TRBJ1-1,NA,TGTGCCAGCAGCTTCTCGAGGGGGGGGAAAACTGAAGCTTTCTTT,CASSFSRGGKTEAFF
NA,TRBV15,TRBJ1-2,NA,TGTGCCACCAGCAGAGATCTGACAGAGCCCTATGGCTACACCTTC,CATSRDLTEPYGYTF
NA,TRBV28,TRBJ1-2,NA,TGTGCCAGCAGTCAAGACAGGAACTATGGCTACACCTTC,CASSQDRNYGYTF
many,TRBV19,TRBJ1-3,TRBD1,TGTGCCAGCCGGACAGGGGGATTCTCTGGAAACACCATATATTTT,CASRTGGFSGNTIYF
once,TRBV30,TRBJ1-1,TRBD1,TGTGCCTGGAGTTGGACAGGGGGCTTCACTGAAGCTTTCTTT,CAWSWTGGFTEAFF
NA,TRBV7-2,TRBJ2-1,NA,TGTGCCAGCAATCCCGAACGGGGGACATACAATGAGCAGTTCTTC,CASNPERGTYNEQFF
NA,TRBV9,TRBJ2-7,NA,TGTGCCAGCAGCTTGGGGGGGCAGGGAAGCTCCTACGAGCAGTACTTC,CASSLGGQGSSYEQYF
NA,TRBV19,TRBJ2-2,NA,TGTGCCAGTAGTATCCCGGGGCCTTCGAACACCGGGGAGCTGTTTTTT,CASSIPGPSNTGELFF
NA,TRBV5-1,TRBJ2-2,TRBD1,TGCGCCAGCAGCCACGTTATCACAGGGGGCGTCGGCGGGGAGCTGTTTTTT,CASSHVITGGVGGELFF
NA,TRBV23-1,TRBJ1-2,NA,TGCGCCAGCAGTCAAACGGGCCTAGACCTTTATGGCTACACCTTC,CASSQTGLDLYGYTF
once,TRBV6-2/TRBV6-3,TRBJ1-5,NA,TGTGCCAGCAGTCAGGGGATGTACCAGCCCCAGCATTTT,CASSQGMYQPQHF
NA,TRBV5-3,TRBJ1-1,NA,TGTGCCAGAAGCCCATGGGGTAGAGGGACCTTATTTCCCCTGGCTGAAGCTTTCTTT,CARSPWGRGTLFPLAEAFF
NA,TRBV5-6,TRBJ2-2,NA,TGTGCCAGCAGCTTTTGGAGCACCGGGGAGCTGTTTTTT,CASSFWSTGELFF
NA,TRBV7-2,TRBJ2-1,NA,TGTGCCAGCAGCTTAGGATCCTACAATGAGCAGTTCTTC,CASSLGSYNEQFF
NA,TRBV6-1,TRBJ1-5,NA,TGTGCCAGCAGTGATGGCAGGGTCTTAATGTATAGCAATCAGCCCCAGCATTTT,CASSDGRVLMYSNQPQHF
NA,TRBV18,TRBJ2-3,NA,TGTGCCAGCTCACCACATTTCACAGATACGCAGTATTTT,CASSPHFTDTQYF
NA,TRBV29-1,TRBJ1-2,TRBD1,TGCAGCGTTGCGGGACAGGGGAAGGTACGCACCTTC,CSVAGQGKVRTF
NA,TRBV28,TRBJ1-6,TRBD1,TGTGCCAGCAGCCTAACAGGGACAGAGAAGCCCCTCCACTTT,CASSLTGTEKPLHF
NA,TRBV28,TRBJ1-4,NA,TGTGCCAGCAGTTCCGGAGGTGGGAGAGAAAAACTGTTTTTT,CASSSGGGREKLFF
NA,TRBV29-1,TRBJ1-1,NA,TGCAGCGTTGGTCGCGCCGCCGTCGGTACTGAAGCTTTCTTT,CSVGRAAVGTEAFF
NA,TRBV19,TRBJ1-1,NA,TGTGCCAGTAGTATCCCCGACAGGCCCACTGAAGCTTTCTTT,CASSIPDRPTEAFF
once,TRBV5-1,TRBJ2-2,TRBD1,TGCGCCAGCAGCTTGTCAACAGGGGGCGCCCCCGGGGAGCTGTTTTTT,CASSLSTGGAPGELFF
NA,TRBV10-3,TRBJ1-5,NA,TGTGCCATCAGTGAGTCGGGAGGGAATCAGCCCCAGCATTTT,CAISESGGNQPQHF
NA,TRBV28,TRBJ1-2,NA,TGTGCCAGCAGTTTTGGTCAGGCTGAGAACTATGGCTACACCTTC,CASSFGQAENYGYTF
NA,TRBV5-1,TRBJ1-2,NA,TGCGCCAGCAGCTTGGAGGCCAGTGGCTCGTCTGGCTACACCTTC,CASSLEASGSSGYTF
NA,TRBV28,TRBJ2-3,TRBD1,TGTGCCAGCAGTTTCAGAGGGGGCCGGACAGATACGCAGTATTTT,CASSFRGGRTDTQYF
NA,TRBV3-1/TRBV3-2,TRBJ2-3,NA,TGTGCCAGCAGCCCCGTAGTAGCAGATACGCAGTATTTT,CASSPVVADTQYF
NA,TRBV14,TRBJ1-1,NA,TGTGCCAGCAGCCTCACCCGGGCCCCGAACACTGAAGCTTTCTTT,CASSLTRAPNTEAFF
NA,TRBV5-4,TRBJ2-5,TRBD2,TGTGCCAGCAGCTTGGCGGGGGGGTCCTGGGAGACCCAGTACTTC,CASSLAGGSWETQYF
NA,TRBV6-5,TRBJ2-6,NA,TGTGCCAGCAGTCTCCGTGGGGCCAACGTCCTGACTTTC,CASSLRGANVLTF
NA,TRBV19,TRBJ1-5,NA,TGTGCCAGTGGAGGCGGAAGCAATCAGCCCCAGCATTTT,CASGGGSNQPQHF
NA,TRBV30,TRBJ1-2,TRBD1,TGTGCCTGGAGTTTGACAGGGCCCCATGGCTACACCTTC,CAWSLTGPHGYTF
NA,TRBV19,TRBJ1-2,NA,TGTGCCAGTACTGGAAGGAACTATGGCTACACCTTC,CASTGRNYGYTF